Listed here are 18 T cell receptor beta chains from one sample, sequenced in a study of blood T cell repertoires in COVID-19. Here immunoSEQ multiplex PCR was the method, and the copy in TCRdb shows in-frame clones only, minus some. The sample holds approximately 150,000 clones, more than 75% seen once. The sample taken for sequencing was peripheral blood. The receptors were sampled from a man aged 40-55 years with acute or convalescent COVID-19.

The chain carries TRBV27 and TRBJ2-7; possibly TRBD1 for D (6 bases). Germline V gives CDR1 MNHEY, CDR2 SMNVEV (reference sequence). The CDR3 is made up of 13 amino acids. The V end lost 6 bases, the J end lost 3 bases, and 12 bases lay between the germline ends. CDR3 bases: TGTGCCAGCAGGGGGACAAAAAACTACGAGCAGTACTTC. Translating gives CASRGTKNYEQYF.

V and J are TRBV3-1 (or the pseudogene TRBV3-2) and TRBJ2-4, with 9 positions matching TRBD2. Trimming cost V 4 bases and J 10 bases; bases outside gene matches: 5. The CDR3 runs to 13 residues. Germline CDR1 and CDR2: LGHDT and YNNKEL (reference sequence). The CDR3 sequence: CASSRERGDIQYF. Here the CDR3 DNA reads TGTGCCAGCAGCCGCGAGCGGGGGGATATTCAGTACTTC.

The rearrangement links TRBV29-1 to TRBJ2-5, with D perhaps TRBD2 (7 bases). The CDR3 runs to 13 residues. In germline, CDR1 is SQVTM, CDR2 ANQGSEA. Trimming pared 6 bases from V and 2 bases from J, leaving 13 bases between. The CDR3 loop reads CSVRGGTQETQYF. The CDR3 region has the DNA TGCAGCGTGAGGGGGGGGACGCAAGAGACCCAGTACTTC. Filled out from reference TRBV29-1 and TRBJ2-5, the complete variable domain reads SAVISQKPSRDICQRGTSLTIQCQVDSQVTMMFWYRQQPGQSLTLIATANQGSEATYESGFVIDKFPISRPNLTFSTLTVSNMSPEDSSIYLCSVRGGTQETQYFGPGTRLLVL.

The rearrangement links TRBV5-1 to TRBJ2-3, with 7 bases matching TRBD1. V lost 3 bases and J lost 8; bases outside the gene matches: 12. Per the germline V gene, CDR1 is SGHRS and CDR2 is YFSETQ. CDR3 size: 15 residues. CDR3 DNA sequence: TGCGCCAGCAGCTACAAAGACAGGGATAGTGCTACGCAGTATTTT. As protein: CASSYKDRDSATQYF. The variable domain in full, completed from reference TRBV5-1 and TRBJ2-3, reads KAGVTQTPRYLIKTRGQQVTLSCSPISGHRSVSWYQQTPGQGLQFLFEYFSETQRNKGNFPGRFSGRQFSNSRSEMNVSTLELGDSALYLCASSYKDRDSATQYFGPGTRLTVL.

This chain links TRBV5-1 with TRBJ2-2, with unresolved D. Between the trimmed V and J ends, which lost 4 bases and 2 bases, there was a span of 9 bases. The germline CDR1 and CDR2 sequences are SGHRS and YFSETQ. The CDR3 covers 14 residues. DNA for the CDR3: TGCGCCAGCAGCGTCGGAGCAAACACCGGGGAGCTGTTTTTT. The encoded protein is CASSVGANTGELFF.

This clone came up a few times. This sequence joins TRBV4-3 and TRBJ1-3; D is uncertain. Looked up from germline, CDR1 is LGHNA and CDR2 is YSLEER. Deletions cut 0 bases from V and 1 base from J, with 10 bases between. This CDR3 spans 16 amino acids. The DNA of the CDR3 is TGCGCCAGCAGCCAAGATATTCCGGGTTCTGGAAACACCATATATTTT. Its translation is CASSQDIPGSGNTIYF.

The rearrangement links TRBV5-6 to TRBJ2-5; possibly TRBD2 for D (7 bases). Germline CDR1 and CDR2: SGHDT and YYEEEE. Trimming removed 4 bases at V and 4 bases at J, with 14 bases between. CDR3 length: 14 residues. CDR3 amino acids: CASSIRGALETQYF. The CDR3 coding sequence is TGTGCCAGCAGCATACGGGGGGCCCTAGAGACCCAGTACTTC.

This rearrangement joins TRBV7-2 to TRBJ1-1, with unresolved D. The V gene lost 7 bases and the J gene lost 7 bases, with 16 bases spanning the gap. Germline V lookup: CDR1 SGHTA, CDR2 FQGNSA. This CDR3 spans 13 amino acids. CDR3 region: CASNPSTASEAFF. The CDR3 nucleotides are TGTGCCAGCAACCCGTCGACGGCTAGTGAAGCTTTCTTT.

The sample holds one count of this clone. This rearrangement joins TRBV19 to TRBJ2-1; 10 bases match TRBD2. Germline CDR1 is LNHDA and CDR2 is SQIVND (reference sequence). The CDR3 covers 19 residues. V shed 6 bases, J shed 0 bases, and the junction held 14 bases outside the gene matches. The CDR3: CASRPLAGATPSSYNEQFF. The CDR3 region has the DNA TGTGCCAGTAGGCCCCTAGCGGGGGCCACCCCGAGCTCCTACAATGAGCAGTTCTTC.

The CDR3 is CASSRQVDNSPLHF. CDR3 sequence (DNA): TGTGCCAGCAGTCGACAGGTTGATAATTCACCCCTCCACTTT. This chain uses TRBV6-5 with TRBJ1-6; maybe TRBD1 (6 bases). Germline values: CDR1 MNHEY, CDR2 SVGAGI. The CDR3 contains 14 residues. V lost 5 bases to trimming and J lost 5 bases, with 10 bases between them.

The chain recombines TRBV5-1 with TRBJ2-5; D gene uncertain. The CDR3 sequence is 14 residues long. Germline V gene lookup returns CDR1 SGHRS and CDR2 YFSETQ. With 2 bases removed from V and 2 bases from J, the gap between germline ends came to 10 bases. The CDR3 DNA reads as TGCGCCAGCAGCTTCAATGGCCAGCAAGAGACCCAGTACTTC. Encoded protein: CASSFNGQQETQYF.

The J gene is TRBJ1-4, the V gene TRBV29-1; D is unclear. Trimming took off 7 bases at V and 8 bases at J, with 14 bases between the two ends. CDR1 SQVTM and CDR2 ANQGSEA come from the germline V gene. The CDR3 extends over 12 amino acids. Here the CDR3 reads CSGYAAGEKLFF. The DNA of the CDR3 is TGCAGCGGGTATGCGGCGGGCGAAAAACTGTTTTTT.

This clone was seen a single time. The chain has TRBV11-1 and TRBJ2-7; tentatively, D is TRBD1 (5 bases). With 4 bases removed from V and 2 bases from J, the gap between germline ends came to 18 bases. The germline V gene has CDR1 SGHAT and CDR2 FQDESV (reference sequence). CDR3 length: 16 residues. The CDR3 DNA follows: TGTGCCAGCAGCTCCTACGACGAAGACAGTGCCTACGAGCAGTACTTC. Translating it yields CASSSYDEDSAYEQYF. The complete variable domain, with remaining parts taken from reference TRBV11-1 and TRBJ2-7, reads EAEVAQSPRYKITEKSQAVAFWCDPISGHATLYWYRQILGQGPELLVQFQDESVVDDSQLPKDRFSAERLKGVDSTLKIQPAELGDSAMYLCASSSYDEDSAYEQYFGPGTRLTVT.

This clone was detected only once. This chain connects TRBV3-1 (or the pseudogene TRBV3-2) to TRBJ2-5, with TRBD2 matching 9 bases. The CDR3 consists of 15 residues. V was pared by 2 bases and J by 5 bases, with 6 bases of the junction left unmatched. Germline V gene data show CDR1 as LGHDT and CDR2 as YNNKEL (reference sequence). DNA for the CDR3: TGTGCCAGCAGCCAAAAAGGGACTAGCTGGGAGACCCAGTACTTC. This gives the protein CASSQKGTSWETQYF.

The chain carries TRBV28 and TRBJ1-5; D perhaps matches TRBD1 (5 bases). Trimming pared 6 bases from V and 0 bases from J, leaving 12 bases between. The CDR3 consists of 15 residues. Germline V CDR1 and CDR2: MDHEN, SYDVKM. Here the CDR3 reads CASSHTGDSNQPQHF. The CDR3 DNA reads TGTGCCAGCAGCCACACGGGGGATAGCAATCAGCCCCAGCATTTT.

This clone was detected once. The rearrangement links TRBV2 to TRBJ1-5; 7 bases fit TRBD1. The CDR3 has 14 residues. The V gene end was trimmed by 6 bases and the J gene end by 11 bases; junction bases not matched to a gene: 13. Germline assignment: CDR1 SNHLY and CDR2 FYNNEI. CDR3 nucleotide sequence: TGTGCCAGCAGGTTGGACAGGTCTCCGACGGCCCAGCATTTT. Encoded protein: CASRLDRSPTAQHF.

V and J are TRBV6-5 and TRBJ1-1; unclear D gene. The germline V gene encodes CDR1 MNHEY and CDR2 SVGAGI. CDR3 length: 15 residues. V was pared by 2 bases and J by 3 bases, with 13 bases between. In nucleotides, the CDR3 is TGTGCCAGCAGTTACCAAGTCCCCGGGGACACTGAAGCTTTCTTT. Amino acids: CASSYQVPGDTEAFF.

Points on this clone: The same CDR3 arises from other DNA sequences in this sample as well. The V and J genes are TRBV5-1 and TRBJ1-2; a weak D match, TRBD1 (5 bases). V lost 1 base to trimming and J lost 3 bases, with 13 bases between them. In germline, CDR1 is SGHRS, CDR2 YFSETQ. This CDR3 has 15 amino acids. DNA of the CDR3: TGCGCCAGCAGCTTGTATGGAGGGGCCGACTATGGCTACACCTTC. Its protein is CASSLYGGADYGYTF.